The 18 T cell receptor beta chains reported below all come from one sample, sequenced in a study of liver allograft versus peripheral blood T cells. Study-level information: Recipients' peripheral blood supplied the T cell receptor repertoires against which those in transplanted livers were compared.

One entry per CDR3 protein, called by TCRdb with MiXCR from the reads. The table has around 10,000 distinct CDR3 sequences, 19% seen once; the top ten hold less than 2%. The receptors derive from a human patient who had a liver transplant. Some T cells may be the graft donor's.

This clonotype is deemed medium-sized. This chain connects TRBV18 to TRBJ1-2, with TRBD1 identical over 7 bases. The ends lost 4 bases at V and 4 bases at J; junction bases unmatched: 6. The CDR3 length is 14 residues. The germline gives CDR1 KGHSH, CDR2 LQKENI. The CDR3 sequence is CASSLTQGTYGYTF. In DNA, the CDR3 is TGTGCCAGCTCACTAACACAGGGGACCTATGGCTACACCTTC.

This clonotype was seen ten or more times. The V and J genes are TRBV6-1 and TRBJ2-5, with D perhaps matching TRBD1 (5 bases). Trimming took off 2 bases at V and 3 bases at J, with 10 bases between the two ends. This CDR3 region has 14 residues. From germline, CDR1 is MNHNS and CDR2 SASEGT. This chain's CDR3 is CASSEWTPEETQYF. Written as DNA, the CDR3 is TGTGCCAGCAGTGAATGGACACCTGAAGAGACCCAGTACTTC.

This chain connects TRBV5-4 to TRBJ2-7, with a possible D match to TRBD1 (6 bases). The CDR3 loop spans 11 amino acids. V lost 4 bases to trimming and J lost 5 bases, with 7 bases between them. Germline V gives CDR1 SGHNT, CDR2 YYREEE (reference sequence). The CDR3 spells CASSRQDEQYF. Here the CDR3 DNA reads TGTGCCAGCAGCCGACAGGACGAGCAGTACTTC.

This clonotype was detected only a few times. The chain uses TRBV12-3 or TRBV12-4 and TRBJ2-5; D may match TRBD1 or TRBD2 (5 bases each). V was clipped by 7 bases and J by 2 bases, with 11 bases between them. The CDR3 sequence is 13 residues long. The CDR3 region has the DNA TGTGCCAGCAACATGGGACCGCAAGAGACCCAGTACTTC. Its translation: CASNMGPQETQYF.

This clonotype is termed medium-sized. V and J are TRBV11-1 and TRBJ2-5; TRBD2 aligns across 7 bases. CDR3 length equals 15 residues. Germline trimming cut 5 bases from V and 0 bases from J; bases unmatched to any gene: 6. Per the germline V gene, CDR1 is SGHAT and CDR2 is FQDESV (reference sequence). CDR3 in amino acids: CASSPRGVDQETQYF. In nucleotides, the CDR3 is TGTGCCAGCAGCCCCCGGGGGGTCGACCAAGAGACCCAGTACTTC. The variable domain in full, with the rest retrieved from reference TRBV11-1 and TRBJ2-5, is EAEVAQSPRYKITEKSQAVAFWCDPISGHATLYWYRQILGQGPELLVQFQDESVVDDSQLPKDRFSAERLKGVDSTLKIQPAELGDSAMYLCASSPRGVDQETQYFGPGTRLLVL.

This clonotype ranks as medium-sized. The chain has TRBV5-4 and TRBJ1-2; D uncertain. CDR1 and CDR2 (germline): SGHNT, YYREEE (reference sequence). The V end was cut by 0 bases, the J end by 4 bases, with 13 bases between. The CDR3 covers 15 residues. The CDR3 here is CASSLAGPITYGYTF. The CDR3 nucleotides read TGTGCCAGCAGCTTGGCCGGCCCGATAACCTATGGCTACACCTTC.

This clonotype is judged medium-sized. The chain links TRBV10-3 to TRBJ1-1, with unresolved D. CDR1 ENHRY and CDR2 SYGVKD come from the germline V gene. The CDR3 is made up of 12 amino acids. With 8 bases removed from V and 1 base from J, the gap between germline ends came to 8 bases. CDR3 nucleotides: TGTGCCATCGCGCCAGGGAACACTGAAGCTTTCTTT. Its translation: CAIAPGNTEAFF.

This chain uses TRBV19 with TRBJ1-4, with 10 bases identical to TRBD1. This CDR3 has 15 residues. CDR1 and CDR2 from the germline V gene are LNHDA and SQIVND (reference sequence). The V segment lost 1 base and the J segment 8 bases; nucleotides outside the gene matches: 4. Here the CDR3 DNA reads TGTGCCAGTAGTATAGGGGGGACAGGGGAAGAAAAACTGTTTTTT. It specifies CASSIGGTGEEKLFF.

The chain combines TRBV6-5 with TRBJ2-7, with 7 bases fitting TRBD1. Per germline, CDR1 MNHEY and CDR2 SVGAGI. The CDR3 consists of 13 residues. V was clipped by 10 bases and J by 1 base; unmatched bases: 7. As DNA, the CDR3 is TGTGCCACGGGGAAGGGGGCTTCCTACGAGCAGTACTTC. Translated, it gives CATGKGASYEQYF.

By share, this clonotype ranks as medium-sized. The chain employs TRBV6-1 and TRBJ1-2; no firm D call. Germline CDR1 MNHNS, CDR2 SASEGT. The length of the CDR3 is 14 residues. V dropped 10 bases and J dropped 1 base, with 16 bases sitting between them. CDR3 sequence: CATSRTGNNYGYTF. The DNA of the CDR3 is TGTGCCACTTCGAGAACCGGGAATAACTATGGCTACACCTTC.

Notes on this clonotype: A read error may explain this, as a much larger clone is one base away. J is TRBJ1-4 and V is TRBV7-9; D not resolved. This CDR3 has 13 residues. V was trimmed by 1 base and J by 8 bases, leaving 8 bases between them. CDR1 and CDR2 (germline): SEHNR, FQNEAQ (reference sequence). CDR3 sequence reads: CASSLDKAEKLFF. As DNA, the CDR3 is TGTGCCAGCAGCTTAGACAAGGCGGAAAAACTGTTTTTT.

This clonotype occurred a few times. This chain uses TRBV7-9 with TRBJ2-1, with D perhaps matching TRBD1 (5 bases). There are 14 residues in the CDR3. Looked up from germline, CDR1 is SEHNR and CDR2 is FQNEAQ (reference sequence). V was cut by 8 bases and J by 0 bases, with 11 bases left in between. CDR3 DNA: TGTGCCAGCTTAAGGGGCAGCTCCTACAATGAGCAGTTCTTC. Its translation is CASLRGSSYNEQFF.

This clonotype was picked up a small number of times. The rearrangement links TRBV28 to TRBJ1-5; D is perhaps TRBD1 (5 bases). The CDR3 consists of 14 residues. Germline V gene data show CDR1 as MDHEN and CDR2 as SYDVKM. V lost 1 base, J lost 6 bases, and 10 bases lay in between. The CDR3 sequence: CASSLSQGGQPQHF. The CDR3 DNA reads TGTGCCAGCAGTTTATCGCAGGGTGGTCAGCCCCAGCATTTT.

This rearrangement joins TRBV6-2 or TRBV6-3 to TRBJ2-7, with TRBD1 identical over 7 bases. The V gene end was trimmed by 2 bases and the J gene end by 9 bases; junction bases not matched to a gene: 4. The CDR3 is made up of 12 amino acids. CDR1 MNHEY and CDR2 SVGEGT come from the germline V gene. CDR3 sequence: CASSYDDRAQYF. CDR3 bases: TGTGCCAGCAGTTACGATGACAGGGCGCAGTACTTC.

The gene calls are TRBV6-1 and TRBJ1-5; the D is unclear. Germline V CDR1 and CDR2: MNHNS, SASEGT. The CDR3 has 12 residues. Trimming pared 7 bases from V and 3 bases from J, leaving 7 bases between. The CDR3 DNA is TGTGCCAGCACGGAACCCAATCAGCCCCAGCATTTT. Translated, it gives CASTEPNQPQHF.

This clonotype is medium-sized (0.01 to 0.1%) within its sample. The CDR3 region has the DNA TGTGCCAGCAGTTATTCCTACCCCAACTATGGCTACACCTTC. Its protein product is CASSYSYPNYGYTF. The rearrangement joins TRBV6-6 to TRBJ1-2; D remains ambiguous. Germline V gene sequence: CDR1 MNHNY, CDR2 SVGAGI (reference sequence). V lost 3 bases, J lost 2 bases, and 10 bases lay in between. This CDR3 has 14 amino acids.

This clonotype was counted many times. CDR3 bases: TGTGCCACAGCTAAGGACTCAAATAATGAAAAACTGTTTTTT. Encoded protein: CATAKDSNNEKLFF. The gene calls are TRBV19 and TRBJ1-4; D unresolved. The V gene lost 10 bases and the J gene lost 4 bases, with 16 bases spanning the gap. CDR3 length: 14 amino acids. Germline lookup yields CDR1 LNHDA and CDR2 SQIVND (reference sequence).

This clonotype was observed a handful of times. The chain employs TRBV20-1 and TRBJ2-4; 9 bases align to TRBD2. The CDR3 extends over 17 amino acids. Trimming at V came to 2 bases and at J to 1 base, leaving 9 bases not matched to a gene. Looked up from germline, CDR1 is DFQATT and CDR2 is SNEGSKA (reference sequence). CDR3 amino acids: CSARTAGGLYAKNIQYF. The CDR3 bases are TGCAGTGCTAGAACAGCGGGGGGCCTCTATGCCAAAAACATTCAGTACTTC.